What follows are 14 T cell receptor beta chains derived from one specimen sequenced in a study of radiotherapy plus CTLA-4 blockade in lung cancer. The data were produced by immunoSEQ multiplex PCR, yet TCRdb's version contains in-frame clones alone and is incomplete. The sample contains approximately 44,000 clones, roughly four fifths of which appear only once. Here the sequenced sample was peripheral blood, taken from a patient treated with radiotherapy plus ipilimumab. The receptors here all came from a human donor with non-small cell lung cancer who had stable disease on radiotherapy plus ipilimumab.

This clone turned up a few times. The chain combines TRBV10-2 with TRBJ1-5, with 10 bases fitting TRBD1. This CDR3 is 14 amino acids long. CDR1 and CDR2 from the germline V gene are WSHSY and SAAADI. The trim removed 6 bases at V and 5 bases at J, leaving 4 bases unmatched. CDR3 sequence (DNA): TGCGCCAGCAGAGAGGACAGGGGGGATCAGCCCCAGCATTTT. Its translation is CASREDRGDQPQHF.

The sample holds a few counts of this clone. The chain employs TRBV5-1 and TRBJ2-7, with TRBD2 identical over 8 bases. Germline V lookup: CDR1 SGHRS, CDR2 YFSETQ. The CDR3 has 13 amino acids. The ends lost 4 bases at V and 5 bases at J; junction bases unmatched: 5. CDR3 nucleotide sequence: TGCGCCAGCAGCGTCGGGGGGGCCAACGAGCAGTACTTC. Protein product: CASSVGGANEQYF.

The gene calls are TRBV7-3 and TRBJ2-1; 9 positions agree with TRBD2. The germline gives CDR1 SGHTA, CDR2 FQGTGA. The J segment lost 5 bases and the V segment lost 0 bases, leaving 2 bases of the junction unmatched. The CDR3 totals 15 residues. The CDR3, as DNA: TGTGCCAGCAGCTTAACGACTAGCGGAAACAATGAGCAGTTCTTC. Translation gives CASSLTTSGNNEQFF. Full variable domain (missing parts from reference TRBV7-3 and TRBJ2-1): GAGVSQTPSNKVTEKGKYVELRCDPISGHTALYWYRQSLGQGPEFLIYFQGTGAADDSGLPNDRFFAVRPEGSVSTLKIQRTERGDSAVYLCASSLTTSGNNEQFFGPGTRLTVL.

This clone was found once. This sequence joins TRBV6-6 and TRBJ1-1; tentative D call: TRBD1 (5 bases). The CDR3 covers 12 residues. Per the germline V gene, CDR1 is MNHNY and CDR2 is SVGAGI (reference sequence). V dropped 2 bases and J dropped 7 bases, with 8 bases sitting between them. The CDR3 nucleotides read TGTGCCAGCAGTTACGGTAGGGGTGAAGCTTTCTTT. Translated, it gives CASSYGRGEAFF.

CDR3 region: CASSEPDRVWGMNTEAFF. CDR3 nucleotides: TGTGCCAGCAGTGAACCGGACAGGGTTTGGGGTATGAACACTGAAGCTTTCTTT. The chain employs TRBV2 and TRBJ1-1; TRBD1 matches 8 bases. In germline, CDR1 is SNHLY, CDR2 FYNNEI. The CDR3 contains 18 residues. Trimming at V came to 2 bases and at J to 0 bases, leaving 11 bases not matched to a gene.

This chain joins TRBV2 and TRBJ2-7, with TRBD2 as a possible D gene (5 bases). CDR3 size: 12 residues. The V end lost 8 bases, the J end lost 3 bases, and 11 bases lay between the germline ends. The germline V gene encodes CDR1 SNHLY and CDR2 FYNNEI. The CDR3 DNA is TGTGCCAGCCTCCGGGGTTTCTACGAGCAGTACTTC. Protein product: CASLRGFYEQYF.

This chain joins TRBV2 and TRBJ1-2; a possible D gene is TRBD1 (6 bases). Germline V gene sequence: CDR1 SNHLY, CDR2 FYNNEI. Trimming stripped 7 bases from V and 2 bases from J, with 11 bases between. The CDR3 is made up of 13 amino acids. The CDR3 DNA is TGTGCCAGCATCGAACAGGGAAACTATGGCTACACCTTC. It codes for CASIEQGNYGYTF.

CDR3 DNA sequence: TGCAGCGTTGAACAGGGGCTTCAATCCCCTGAAGCTTTCTTT. This gives the protein CSVEQGLQSPEAFF. The chain is built from TRBV29-1 and TRBJ1-1, with D possibly matching TRBD1 (6 bases). The CDR3 runs to 14 residues. V gave up 2 bases and J gave up 6 bases, with 16 bases separating them. From germline, CDR1 is SQVTM and CDR2 ANQGSEA.

This chain joins TRBV28 and TRBJ1-2; a weak D match, TRBD1 (6 bases). V was cut by 0 bases and J by 4 bases, with 15 bases left in between. CDR1 MDHEN and CDR2 SYDVKM come from the germline V gene. The CDR3 is 16 residues long. In DNA, the CDR3 is TGTGCCAGCAGTTTATGGGGGGCCCAGGGGCCCTATGGCTACACCTTC. Protein product: CASSLWGAQGPYGYTF.

The V and J genes are TRBV6-5 and TRBJ1-1, with D hard to call. Trimming pared 2 bases from V and 9 bases from J, leaving 10 bases between. Per germline, CDR1 MNHEY and CDR2 SVGAGI. CDR3 length: 12 amino acids. The chain's CDR3 is CASSYVLGKAFF. CDR3 DNA: TGTGCCAGCAGTTACGTACTGGGGAAAGCTTTCTTT.

This chain connects TRBV2 to TRBJ1-1; D gene ambiguous. From germline, CDR1 is SNHLY and CDR2 FYNNEI. V was clipped by 6 bases and J by 0 bases, with 8 bases between them. The CDR3 consists of 13 residues. CDR3 in amino acids: CASSPHMNTEAFF. The CDR3 DNA is TGTGCCAGCAGCCCCCATATGAACACTGAAGCTTTCTTT.

Details on this clone: The junction departs from the called germline gene at one end, perhaps through a read error. This chain joins TRBV5-4 and TRBJ2-2; D call uncertain. There are 12 residues in the CDR3. CDR1 SGHNT and CDR2 YYREEE come from the germline V gene (reference sequence). CDR3 in amino acids: CAGSLASGELFF. The DNA of the CDR3 is TGTGCCGGCAGCTTGGCATCCGGGGAGCTGTTTTTT.

The chain links TRBV15 to TRBJ1-2, with 8 bases that match TRBD1. The V and J ends lost 0 bases and 2 bases, in that order; junction bases with no gene match: 5. Germline CDR1 reads LNHNV; CDR2 reads YYDKDF (reference sequence). The length of the CDR3 is 16 residues. The CDR3 nucleotides are TGTGCCACCAGCAGAGAAGGACAGGGAAAAAACTATGGCTACACCTTC. The encoded protein is CATSREGQGKNYGYTF.

The V and J genes are TRBV27 and TRBJ1-2, with TRBD1 matching 9 bases. Germline loops: CDR1 MNHEY, CDR2 SMNVEV (reference sequence). V shed 8 bases, J shed 7 bases, and the junction held 8 bases outside the gene matches. The CDR3 covers 13 residues. The CDR3 coding sequence is TGTGCCAGCGGCCCTTGGACAGGGGCTGGCTACACCTTC. Its translation is CASGPWTGAGYTF.